The 22 T cell receptor beta chains given below trace back to one sample, sequenced in a study of T cells in Graves' hyperthyroidism and ophthalmopathy. Authors of the study amplified TCR beta CDR3 regions from RNA transcripts. The HTBI primer set drove a first-round RT-PCR of the TCR CDR3. TCRdb reanalysed the multiplex PCR reads using MiXCR and keeps one entry per CDR3 protein. The sample gives about 690,000 distinct CDR3 sequences, roughly 17% of which show up once; around 16% is in the top ten. The specimen was blood. The receptors were sampled from a man aged 50 to 60 with Graves' hyperthyroidism.

The chain combines TRBV30 with TRBJ2-1; 8 bases are shared with TRBD2. J lost 8 bases, V lost 0 bases, and 18 bases had no gene match. The CDR3 totals 18 residues. Germline CDR1 and CDR2: GTSNPN and SVGIG (reference sequence). The CDR3 sequence is CAWSVIGARGAGVDEQFF. CDR3 DNA sequence: TGTGCCTGGAGTGTAATAGGGGCCAGGGGAGCGGGAGTCGATGAGCAGTTCTTC.

This clonotype came up a few times. The chain employs TRBV4-1 and TRBJ1-3, with 7 bases fitting TRBD1. With V trimmed by 1 base and J by 4 bases, 19 bases remained unmatched. From germline, CDR1 is MGHRA and CDR2 YSYEKL. The CDR3 spans 20 residues. The CDR3 DNA reads TGCGCCAGCAGCCAAGGGTTAGGGGGCGATTCGTTTTCCTGGGGAAACACCATATATTTT. The encoded protein is CASSQGLGGDSFSWGNTIYF.

V gene TRBV13 combines with J gene TRBJ1-1; D unresolved. Trimming cost V 5 bases and J 3 bases, with 16 bases left between them. The V gene's germline CDR1 is PRHDT and CDR2 FYEKMQ (reference sequence). This CDR3 has 15 residues. This CDR3 is CASSLLTVPYTEAFF. CDR3 nucleotides: TGTGCCAGCAGCCTCCTTACTGTACCTTACACTGAAGCTTTCTTT.

This clonotype showed up just a few times. V is TRBV7-2 and J is TRBJ2-7; D perhaps matches TRBD1 (5 bases). Between the trimmed V and J ends, which lost 7 bases and 3 bases, there was a span of 19 bases. Germline V gene data show CDR1 as SGHTA and CDR2 as FQGNSA. There are 15 residues in the CDR3. This CDR3 reads CASTPGGARIYEQYF. The CDR3 nucleotides read TGTGCCAGCACCCCCGGTGGGGCAAGGATCTACGAGCAGTACTTC. The entire variable domain, with the rest obtained from reference TRBV7-2 and TRBJ2-7, is as follows: GAGVSQSPSNKVTEKGKDVELRCDPISGHTALYWYRQSLGQGLEFLIYFQGNSAPDKSGLPSDRFSAERTGGSVSTLTIQRTQQEDSAVYLCASTPGGARIYEQYFGPGTRLTVT.

This clonotype came up once. The chain is built from TRBV10-3 and TRBJ1-2; possible D gene TRBD1, 5 bases. Germline CDR1 and CDR2: ENHRY and SYGVKD. V was cut by 0 bases and J by 8 bases, with 16 bases left in between. CDR3 length: 15 amino acids. The CDR3 region is CAISESERGMQGYTF. The CDR3 DNA is TGTGCCATCAGTGAGTCAGAGCGGGGGATGCAGGGCTACACCTTC.

The chain carries TRBV28 and TRBJ1-4; D might be TRBD1 (5 bases). Germline V lookup: CDR1 MDHEN, CDR2 SYDVKM. V was clipped by 10 bases and J by 8 bases, with 17 bases between them. The CDR3 spans 13 residues. The CDR3 loop is CATAGGDAEKLFF. CDR3 nucleotide sequence: TGTGCCACAGCGGGAGGGGATGCGGAAAAACTGTTTTTT.

This CDR3 is CASSHAGQGIPDTQYF. For the CDR3, the DNA is TGTGCCAGCAGCCACGCGGGACAGGGGATACCAGATACGCAGTATTTT. The chain uses TRBV6-1 and TRBJ2-3; 10 bases are shared with TRBD1. The CDR3 totals 16 residues. Per germline, CDR1 MNHNS and CDR2 SASEGT. The V and J ends lost 6 bases and 4 bases, in that order; junction bases with no gene match: 10.

The sample holds a few counts of this clonotype. The chain has TRBV6-2 or TRBV6-3 and TRBJ1-1; D gene uncertain. This CDR3 has 15 residues. V was shortened by 7 bases and J by 4 bases, with 19 bases between the two germline ends. CDR1 is MNHEY, CDR2 SVGEGT, per germline. For the CDR3, the DNA is TGTGCCAGCATCCCCGTGGGCCTGGGGAGCACTGAAGCTTTCTTT. This encodes CASIPVGLGSTEAFF.

V and J are TRBV27 and TRBJ2-3; D may be TRBD2 (5 bases). In germline, CDR1 is MNHEY, CDR2 SMNVEV (reference sequence). Trimming stripped 5 bases from V and 1 base from J, with 16 bases between. The CDR3 is made up of 16 amino acids. CDR3 amino acids: CASSPKRKGGTDTQYF. The DNA of the CDR3 is TGTGCCAGCAGTCCGAAGCGGAAGGGCGGCACAGATACGCAGTATTTT.

This clonotype was found many times. The chain uses TRBV18 and TRBJ1-1; D unresolved. CDR1 KGHSH and CDR2 LQKENI come from the germline V gene. The CDR3 is 14 amino acids. Between the trimmed V and J ends, which lost 2 bases and 0 bases, there was a span of 7 bases. CDR3 sequence reads: CASSPNAMNTEAFF. CDR3 DNA: TGTGCCAGCTCACCAAACGCCATGAACACTGAAGCTTTCTTT.

Many counts were recorded for this clonotype. The CDR3 reads CAWSVRPAETQYF. The CDR3 DNA is TGTGCCTGGAGTGTACGCCCCGCGGAGACCCAGTACTTC. V is TRBV30 and J is TRBJ2-5; D is uncertain. This CDR3 region has 13 residues. Per the germline V gene, CDR1 is GTSNPN and CDR2 is SVGIG (reference sequence). V lost 0 bases, J lost 5 bases, and 10 bases lay in between. The complete variable domain, with remaining parts taken from reference TRBV30 and TRBJ2-5, reads SQTIHQWPATLVQPVGSPLSLECTVEGTSNPNLYWYRQAAGRGLQLLFYSVGIGQISSEVPQNLSASRPQDRQFILSSKKLLLSDSGFYLCAWSVRPAETQYFGPGTRLLVL.

The V and J genes are TRBV30 and TRBJ2-1, with TRBD2 identical over 7 bases. Trimming took 4 bases from V and 5 from J; bases not matched to a gene: 2. This CDR3 has 12 residues. Germline V gene data show CDR1 as GTSNPN and CDR2 as SVGIG (reference sequence). The CDR3 DNA reads as TGTGCCTGGAATGGGGGGGACAATGAGCAGTTCTTC. As protein: CAWNGGDNEQFF.

This clonotype showed up just a few times. J is TRBJ2-3 and V is TRBV20-1; 9 bases map to TRBD1. In germline, CDR1 is DFQATT, CDR2 SNEGSKA (reference sequence). This CDR3 has 15 residues. V shed 6 bases and J 3 bases; nucleotides not matched to a gene: 10. The DNA of the CDR3 is TGCAGTGCACAGGGGGCCGGCCGGGCGACAGATACGCAGTATTTT. This translates into CSAQGAGRATDTQYF.

The chain is built from TRBV20-1 and TRBJ2-7; D ambiguous. Per the germline V gene, CDR1 is DFQATT and CDR2 is SNEGSKA (reference sequence). V shed 0 bases and J shed 4 bases, with 22 bases lying between them. The CDR3 loop spans 17 amino acids. The CDR3 loop is CSAREALGRNLGYEQYF. The CDR3 bases are TGCAGTGCTAGAGAGGCCCTCGGGCGGAACCTGGGATACGAGCAGTACTTC.

This clonotype was detected ten times or more. V usage is TRBV11-2 and J usage is TRBJ2-1, with D possibly being TRBD2 (6 bases). This CDR3 comprises 16 residues. In germline, CDR1 is SGHAT, CDR2 FQNNGV. V lost 0 bases and J 6 bases, leaving 15 bases between the germline ends. CDR3 protein: CASSLDWGEFSNEQFF. DNA of the CDR3: TGTGCCAGCAGCTTAGATTGGGGGGAGTTCTCCAATGAGCAGTTCTTC.

This rearrangement joins TRBV7-9 to TRBJ2-1; D is perhaps TRBD2 (5 bases). Trimming cost V 7 bases and J 10 bases, with 20 bases left between them. The length of the CDR3 is 14 residues. Germline V gene sequence: CDR1 SEHNR, CDR2 FQNEAQ (reference sequence). The CDR3 DNA reads TGTGCCAGCACCCGCGAGGTACTAGGCGACGAGCAGTTCTTC. It is translated as CASTREVLGDEQFF.

This clonotype was counted only a few times. In nucleotides, the CDR3 is TGTGCCAGCAGTTCGTGGACAGCCGGGAATCAGCCCCAGCATTTT. Protein: CASSSWTAGNQPQHF. The rearrangement links TRBV6-1 to TRBJ1-5, with D perhaps matching TRBD1 (6 bases). In germline, CDR1 is MNHNS, CDR2 SASEGT. This CDR3 region has 15 residues. Trimming shortened V by 5 bases and J by 4 bases, and 15 bases separated the two germline ends.

In this sample, this clonotype turned up a few times. Here the CDR3 reads CAWQPGNAYEQYF. The CDR3, as DNA: TGTGCCTGGCAGCCCGGGAACGCCTACGAGCAGTACTTC. This chain connects TRBV30 to TRBJ2-7, with D perhaps matching TRBD2 (5 bases). The ends were cut back, 5 bases at V and 2 bases at J, with 13 bases in the middle. Per germline, CDR1 GTSNPN and CDR2 SVGIG (reference sequence). There are 13 residues in the CDR3.

This chain joins TRBV24-1 and TRBJ2-6; D possibly matches TRBD1 or TRBD2 (6 bases each). The V end lost 5 bases, the J end lost 4 bases, and 11 bases lay between the germline ends. This CDR3 spans 15 amino acids. Germline CDR1 is KGHDR and CDR2 is SFDVKD. The CDR3 coding sequence is TGTGCCACCAGTGTCGGGGGCCGGGGGGCCAACGTCCTGACTTTC. Its protein product is CATSVGGRGANVLTF.

In the case of this clonotype: A much larger clone is a single base away; this may be a read error. The chain is built from TRBV12-3 or TRBV12-4 and TRBJ2-1; D may be TRBD1 (5 bases). V was cut by 7 bases and J by 2 bases, with 15 bases left in between. This CDR3 comprises 15 residues. DNA for the CDR3: TGTGCCAGCAATCTCCTCCAGGGTACCTACAATGAGCAGTTCTTC. This gives the protein CASNLLQGTYNEQFF.

This clonotype was counted between two and nine times. V usage is TRBV24-1 and J usage is TRBJ2-6; TRBD1 is a possible D gene (5 bases). This CDR3 has 18 amino acids. Germline assignment: CDR1 KGHDR and CDR2 SFDVKD. The V end was cut by 7 bases, the J end by 0 bases, with 18 bases between. CDR3 in DNA: TGTGCCACCAGGGTCGGAAGGGGCCGATGCTCTGGGGCCAACGTCCTGACTTTC. Its protein product is CATRVGRGRCSGANVLTF.

The sample holds a few counts of this clonotype. The chain employs TRBV3-1 and TRBJ1-2, with unresolved D. The germline V gene has CDR1 LGHDT and CDR2 YNNKEL (reference sequence). The ends were cut back, 0 bases at V and 7 bases at J, with 6 bases in the middle. The CDR3 extends over 12 amino acids. The CDR3 DNA sequence: TGTGCCAGCAGCCAAGACGTAACTGGCTACACCTTC. The encoded protein is CASSQDVTGYTF.